This TCR beta chain derives from a study of CD8+ T cells in alopecia areata. The authors extracted RNA and reverse transcribed it into cDNA as the sequencing template. Repertoires were generated with immunoSEQ multiplex PCR, while TCRdb's copy carries only in-frame clones and drops some. Of about 200,000 clones listed, approximately 60% are singletons. The V end was cut by 0 bases, the J end by 0 bases, with 5 bases between. CDR3 size: 14 residues. Germline CDR1 and CDR2: SGHAT and FQNNGV. This receptor was identified in a human donor in good health. The source material was CD8+ T cells sorted from blood. The chain uses TRBV11-2 and TRBJ1-1; D is uncertain. The CDR3 sequence: CASSLDQLNTEAFF. As DNA, the CDR3 is TGTGCCAGCAGCTTAGACCAGCTGAACACTGAAGCTTTCTTT.